This is a list of T cell receptor beta chains from one sample in a study of identical twins. TCRdb itself ran the 5' RACE reads through MiXCR, one entry per CDR3 protein. The sample has 1.5 million to 2 million distinct CDR3 sequences; about 31% are singletons. Sample: cord blood. The source of these receptors is a newborn girl in good health. The CDR3 runs from the conserved cysteine through the conserved F or W. The D gene is left open where the match is weak. For some rows the clone size is stated as once, few or many, or as a class when expanded; others skip it.

V,J,D,size,DNA,CDR3
TRBV20-1,TRBJ1-2,NA,few,TGCAGTGCTAGATCCGGGACGGATAACTATGGCTACACCTTC,CSARSGTDNYGYTF
TRBV10-3,TRBJ2-7,TRBD2,NA,TGTGCCATCAGCGCGGGACGGGGGGCCTACGAGCAGTACTTC,CAISAGRGAYEQYF
TRBV5-1,TRBJ2-3,NA,NA,TGCGCCAGCAGCCCGCCCGGGACATACACAGATACGCAGTATTTT,CASSPPGTYTDTQYF
TRBV12-3/TRBV12-4,TRBJ2-7,TRBD2,few,TGTGCCAGCAGTTTACGGGGGGACCCTTACTACGAGCAGTACTTC,CASSLRGDPYYEQYF
TRBV25-1,TRBJ2-1,TRBD1,NA,TGTGCCAGCAGTCCCATAAAGGGGGCAGGGTCGGAAAATGAGCAGTTCTTC,CASSPIKGAGSENEQFF
TRBV7-2,TRBJ2-5,NA,NA,TGTGCCAGCAGCCGTAGCTCCTACCAAGAGACCCAGTACTTC,CASSRSSYQETQYF
TRBV18,TRBJ2-4,TRBD1,few,TGTGCCAGCTCACGGACAGGTGACCTGACCAAAAACATTCAGTACTTC,CASSRTGDLTKNIQYF
TRBV28,TRBJ1-2,NA,NA,TGTGCCAGCAGTAACAGGGTTGACTATGGCTACACCTTC,CASSNRVDYGYTF
TRBV6-5,TRBJ2-4,NA,few,TGTGCCAGCAGGTCCCAGGGACTAGCCAAAAACATTCAGTACTTC,CASRSQGLAKNIQYF
TRBV7-9,TRBJ1-6,TRBD1,NA,TGTGCCAGCAGCTCAACTGGGGACAGGATCATCACCGTCCTTAATTCACCCCTCCACTTT,CASSSTGDRIITVLNSPLHF
TRBV18,TRBJ2-1,TRBD2,few,TGTGCCAGCTCACCACTCGGGACTAGCGGCTTGAGCTCCTACAATGAGCAGTTCTTC,CASSPLGTSGLSSYNEQFF
TRBV29-1,TRBJ1-4,NA,NA,TGCAGCGTGGGGAGTATAGGTGAAAAACTGTTTTTT,CSVGSIGEKLFF
TRBV7-2,TRBJ1-2,NA,NA,TGTGCCAGCAGCGTCAACAGGGCTACTTATGGCTACACCTTC,CASSVNRATYGYTF
TRBV6-2/TRBV6-3,TRBJ1-2,TRBD1,NA,TGTGCCAGCAGTTACCTCGGAGGGGGCAACTATGGCTACACCTTC,CASSYLGGGNYGYTF
TRBV21-1,TRBJ1-1,NA,few,TGTGCCAGCAGCAAAGGGAGGGGGAGGTCGGCCGAAGCTTTCTTT,CASSKGRGRSAEAFF
TRBV21-1,TRBJ2-7,NA,few,TGTGCCAGCAGCAAAAGGGTAATGGGCAGGGGGCCTTCCTACGAGCAGTACTTC,CASSKRVMGRGPSYEQYF
TRBV15,TRBJ2-3,NA,NA,TGTGCCACCAGCAGAGATGACAGCACAGATACGCAGTATTTT,CATSRDDSTDTQYF
TRBV25-1,TRBJ1-1,NA,NA,TGTGCCAGCAGTGACCCTTGGAACACTGAAGCTTTCTTT,CASSDPWNTEAFF
TRBV5-1,TRBJ1-1,NA,few,TGCGCCAGCATGGCAGGGTGGGACACTGAAGCTTTCTTT,CASMAGWDTEAFF
TRBV20-1,TRBJ1-2,NA,few,TGCAGTGCTAGAGGGACGGAAGTTACTAACTATGGCTACACCTTC,CSARGTEVTNYGYTF
TRBV7-9,TRBJ2-3,TRBD1,NA,TGTGCCAGCAGCGTGTTTGGGACAGGGGTAACAGATACGCAGTATTTT,CASSVFGTGVTDTQYF
TRBV20-1,TRBJ2-3,TRBD2,NA,TGCAGGTCACGGACTAGCGAGTCAGATACGCAGTATTTT,CRSRTSESDTQYF
TRBV10-3,TRBJ2-7,NA,NA,TGTGCCATCAAGGCGGCTCAGAGCTCCTACGAGCAGTACTTC,CAIKAAQSSYEQYF
TRBV29-1,TRBJ2-2,TRBD1,NA,TGCAGCGTTGGGACAGGGTTGACCGGGGAGCTGTTTTTT,CSVGTGLTGELFF
TRBV6-6,TRBJ2-7,NA,once,TGTGCCAGCGGTAGGGGGGATAGCTCCTACGAGCAGTACTTC,CASGRGDSSYEQYF
TRBV3-1,TRBJ2-7,TRBD2,few,TGTGCCAGCAGCCAAGGGCCTGGCGGGAGGGCCTACGAGCAGTACTTC,CASSQGPGGRAYEQYF
TRBV27,TRBJ2-7,TRBD2,NA,TGTGCCAGCAGTTTTGGGGCGGGAGCGTACGAGCAGTACTTC,CASSFGAGAYEQYF
TRBV24-1,TRBJ2-2,NA,NA,TGTGCCACCAGTGAGACCCCGGGACGTAACACCGGGGAGCTGTTTTTT,CATSETPGRNTGELFF
TRBV12-3/TRBV12-4,TRBJ2-1,TRBD2,NA,TGTGCCAGCAGTCCGAGGACTAGCGGGAGGTCCACCTACAATGAGCAGTTCTTC,CASSPRTSGRSTYNEQFF
TRBV5-1,TRBJ2-7,TRBD1,NA,TGCGCCAGCAGCAGCAGGACAGGCTACGGGCAGTACTTC,CASSSRTGYGQYF
TRBV24-1,TRBJ2-1,NA,few,TGTGCCACCAGTCTCGACTGGGGCAATGAGCAGTTCTTC,CATSLDWGNEQFF
TRBV5-1,TRBJ2-7,TRBD2,NA,TGCGCCAGCAGCTCCTTGGCTAGCGGGAGGGCCTACGAGCAGTACTTC,CASSSLASGRAYEQYF
TRBV29-1,TRBJ1-1,TRBD1,NA,TGCAGCGTCGTAGACAGGGGAACTGAAGCTTTCTTT,CSVVDRGTEAFF
TRBV14,TRBJ2-5,TRBD1,NA,TGTGCCAGCAGCCAAGATGTACGAAGACAGGGAGAGACCCAGTACTTC,CASSQDVRRQGETQYF
TRBV10-3,TRBJ2-7,TRBD1,many,TGTGCCATCAGCCGACAGGGGAGCTCCTACGAGCAGTACTTC,CAISRQGSSYEQYF
TRBV7-9,TRBJ1-1,TRBD1,NA,TGTGCCAGCAGCTTCCAGGGGGCCGCTGAAGCTTTCTTT,CASSFQGAAEAFF
TRBV15,TRBJ1-2,NA,NA,TGTGCCACCAGCAGAGATCCCGCCTATGGCTACACCTTC,CATSRDPAYGYTF
TRBV12-3/TRBV12-4,TRBJ2-2,NA,NA,TGTGCCAGCAGTTTCAGTAGCGGGAACACCGGGGAGCTGTTTTTT,CASSFSSGNTGELFF